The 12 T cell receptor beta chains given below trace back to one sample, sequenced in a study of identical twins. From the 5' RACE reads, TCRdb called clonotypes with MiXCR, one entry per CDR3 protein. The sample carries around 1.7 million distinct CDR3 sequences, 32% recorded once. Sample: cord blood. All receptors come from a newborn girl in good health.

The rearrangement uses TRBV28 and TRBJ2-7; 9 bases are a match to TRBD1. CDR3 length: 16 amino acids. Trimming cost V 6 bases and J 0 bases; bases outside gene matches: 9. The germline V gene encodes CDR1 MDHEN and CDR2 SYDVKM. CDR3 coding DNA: TGTGCCAGCAGACCTCGAGGACAGGGGAGCTCCTACGAGCAGTACTTC. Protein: CASRPRGQGSSYEQYF.

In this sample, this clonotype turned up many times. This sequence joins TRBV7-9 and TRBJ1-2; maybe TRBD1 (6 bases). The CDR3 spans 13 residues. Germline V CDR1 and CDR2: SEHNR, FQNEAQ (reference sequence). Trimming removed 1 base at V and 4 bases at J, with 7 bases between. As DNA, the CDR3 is TGTGCCAGCAGCTTAGGACAGGTCTATGGCTACACCTTC. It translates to CASSLGQVYGYTF.

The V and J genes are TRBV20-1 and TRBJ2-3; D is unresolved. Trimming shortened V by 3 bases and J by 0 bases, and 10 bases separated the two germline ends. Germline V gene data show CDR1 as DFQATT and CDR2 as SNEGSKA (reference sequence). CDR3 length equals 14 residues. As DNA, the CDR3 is TGCAGTGCTAGGGCGGACCCTAGCACAGATACGCAGTATTTT. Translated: CSARADPSTDTQYF.

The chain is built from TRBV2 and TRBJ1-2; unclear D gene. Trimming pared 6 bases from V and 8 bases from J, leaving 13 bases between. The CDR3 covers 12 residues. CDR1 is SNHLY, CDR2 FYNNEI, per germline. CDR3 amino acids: CASSPSWEGYTF. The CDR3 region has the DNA TGTGCCAGCAGCCCTTCCTGGGAAGGCTACACCTTC.

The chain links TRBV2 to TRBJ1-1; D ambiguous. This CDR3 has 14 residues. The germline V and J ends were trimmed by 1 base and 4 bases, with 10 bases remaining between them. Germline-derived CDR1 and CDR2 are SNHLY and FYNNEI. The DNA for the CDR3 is TGTGCCAGCAGTGAAGGTGGCCGGGCCACTGAAGCTTTCTTT. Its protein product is CASSEGGRATEAFF.

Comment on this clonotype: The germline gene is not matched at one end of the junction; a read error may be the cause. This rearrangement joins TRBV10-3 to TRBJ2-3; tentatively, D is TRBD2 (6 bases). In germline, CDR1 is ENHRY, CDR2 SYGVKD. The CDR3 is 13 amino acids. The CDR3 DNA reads TGTGCCACCGGGGGTACTAGCACAGATACGCGGTATTTT. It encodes CATGGTSTDTRYF.

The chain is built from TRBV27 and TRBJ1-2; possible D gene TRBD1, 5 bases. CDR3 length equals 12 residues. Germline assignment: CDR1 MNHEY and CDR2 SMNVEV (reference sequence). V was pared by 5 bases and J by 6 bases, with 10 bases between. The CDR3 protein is CASSQRGDGYTF. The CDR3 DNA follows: TGTGCCAGCAGTCAACGGGGGGATGGCTACACCTTC.

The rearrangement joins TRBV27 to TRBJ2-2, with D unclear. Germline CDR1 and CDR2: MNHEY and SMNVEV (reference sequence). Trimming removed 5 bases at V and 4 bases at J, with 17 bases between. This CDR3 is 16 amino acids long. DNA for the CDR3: TGTGCCAGCAGTCCATATGTCTCCGGCGGCACCGGGGAGCTGTTTTTT. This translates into CASSPYVSGGTGELFF.

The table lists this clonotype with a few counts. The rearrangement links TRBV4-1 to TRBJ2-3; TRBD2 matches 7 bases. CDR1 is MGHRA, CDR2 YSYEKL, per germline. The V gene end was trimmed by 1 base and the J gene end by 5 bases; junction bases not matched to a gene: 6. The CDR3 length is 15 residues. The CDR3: CASSQVGLAVDTQYF. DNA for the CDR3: TGCGCCAGCAGCCAAGTAGGCCTAGCGGTAGATACGCAGTATTTT.

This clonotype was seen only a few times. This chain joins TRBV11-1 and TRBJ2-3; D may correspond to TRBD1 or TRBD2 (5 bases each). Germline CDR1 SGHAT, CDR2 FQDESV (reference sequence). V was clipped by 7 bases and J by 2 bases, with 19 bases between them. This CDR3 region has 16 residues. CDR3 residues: CASIIEWDGHTDTQYF. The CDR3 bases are TGTGCCAGCATAATTGAATGGGACGGACACACAGATACGCAGTATTTT.

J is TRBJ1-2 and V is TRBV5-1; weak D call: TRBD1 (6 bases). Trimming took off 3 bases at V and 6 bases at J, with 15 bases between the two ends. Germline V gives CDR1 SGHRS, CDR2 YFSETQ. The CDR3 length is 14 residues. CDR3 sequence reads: CASSYGTGKDGYTF. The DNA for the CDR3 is TGCGCCAGCAGCTACGGAACAGGGAAAGATGGCTACACCTTC.

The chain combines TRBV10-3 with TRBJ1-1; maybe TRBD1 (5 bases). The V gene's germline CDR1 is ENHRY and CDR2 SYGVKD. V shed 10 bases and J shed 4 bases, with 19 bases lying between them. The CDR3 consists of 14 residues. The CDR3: CATWTSPRGTEAFF. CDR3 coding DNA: TGTGCCACCTGGACCTCCCCGAGGGGCACTGAAGCTTTCTTT.